This T cell receptor (beta chain) appears in the sequencing data of a study of T cells in Graves' hyperthyroidism and ophthalmopathy. Notes on the study in general: The majority of expanded thyroid clonotypes above 0.001 also appeared in blood. Prediction of ophthalmopathy progression came a median around 6 months pre-onset.

Using RNA transcripts as the source, TCR beta CDR3 regions were amplified. Using the HTBI primer set, a first-round RT-PCR was run on the TCR CDR3. MiXCR, applied by TCRdb to the multiplex PCR reads, yields one record per CDR3 protein. The repertoire has about 580,000 distinct CDR3 sequences, roughly 50% of them found once; the top ten carry approximately 8.4%. Over 18 months, lack of ophthalmopathy progression marked Graves' hyperthyroidism as stable. Together with thyroid ultrasound, orbital computed tomography, serum thyroxine and TRAb, clinical symptoms were used for diagnoses. The germline V gene has CDR1 KGHSH and CDR2 LQKENI. With 3 bases removed from V and 13 bases from J, the gap between germline ends came to 16 bases. The CDR3 sequence is 13 residues long. Points on this clonotype: Antigen specificity is unknown.

This TCR derives from a woman aged 18 to 35 with Graves' hyperthyroidism. The chain links TRBV18 to TRBJ1-5, with a possible D match to TRBD1 (5 bases). The sample was peripheral blood or thyroid tissue (not recorded which). This CDR3 reads CASSPAAGRVQHF. The CDR3 bases are TGTGCCAGCTCACCCGCGGCAGGGCGGGTACAGCATTTT.